The 31 T cell receptor beta chains given below trace back to one sample, sequenced in a study of blood T cell repertoires in COVID-19. Method: immunoSEQ multiplex PCR; TCRdb's copy keeps in-frame clones and lacks some. The sample yields 200,000 to 250,000 clones, roughly 90% seen once. The sample was PBMCs or T cells enriched from blood (not recorded which). These receptors were taken from a man aged 18 to 35 with acute COVID-19.

Turning to this clone: The same CDR3 is also encoded by other DNA sequences in this sample. This chain connects TRBV6-5 to TRBJ2-7; D is possibly TRBD1 (6 bases). This CDR3 contains 14 residues. The germline V gene has CDR1 MNHEY and CDR2 SVGAGI. The V and J ends lost 5 bases and 2 bases respectively, with 13 bases between them. This CDR3 is CASSQRQAAYEQYF. Here the CDR3 DNA reads TGTGCCAGCAGTCAAAGACAGGCCGCCTACGAGCAGTACTTC.

The chain has TRBV25-1 and TRBJ2-7; D perhaps matches TRBD1 (6 bases). The CDR3 sequence is 17 residues long. The ends were cut back, 4 bases at V and 0 bases at J, with 19 bases in the middle. CDR1 is MGHDK, CDR2 SYGVNS, per germline. The CDR3 DNA is TGTGCCAGCAGTGGGCCCTCCACAGGGCTAGTCTCCTACGAGCAGTACTTC. As protein: CASSGPSTGLVSYEQYF.

The chain couples TRBV19 to TRBJ2-1, with 9 bases fitting TRBD2. With 5 bases clipped from V and 2 bases from J, the junction kept 7 bases outside the gene matches. In germline, CDR1 is LNHDA, CDR2 SQIVND (reference sequence). There are 16 residues in the CDR3. The CDR3, as DNA: TGTGCCAGTAGTGGTGAGCGGGAGGACACCTACAATGAGCAGTTCTTC. Encoded protein: CASSGEREDTYNEQFF.

The rearrangement joins TRBV5-6 to TRBJ2-3, with D maybe TRBD1 (7 bases). Germline assignment: CDR1 SGHDT and CDR2 YYEEEE. CDR3 size: 15 residues. The V gene lost 3 bases and the J gene lost 4 bases, with 15 bases spanning the gap. The CDR3 here is CASSYKVRGADTQYF. DNA of the CDR3: TGTGCCAGCAGCTATAAGGTCAGGGGGGCAGATACGCAGTATTTT.

V usage is TRBV7-2 and J usage is TRBJ2-3; D gene unclear. The CDR3 sequence is 14 residues long. V shed 5 bases and J shed 0 bases, with 9 bases lying between them. CDR1 is SGHTA, CDR2 FQGNSA, per germline. CDR3 amino acids: CASSNPYSTDTQYF. The CDR3 region has the DNA TGTGCCAGCAGCAACCCCTACAGCACAGATACGCAGTATTTT.

The gene calls are TRBV6-5 and TRBJ1-6; weak D call: TRBD1 (5 bases). This CDR3 spans 15 amino acids. From germline, CDR1 is MNHEY and CDR2 SVGAGI. Trimming took 2 bases from V and 7 from J, leaving 12 bases between them. The CDR3 region is CASSYRGEANSPLHF. The CDR3 DNA reads TGTGCCAGCAGTTACCGGGGGGAGGCCAATTCACCCCTCCACTTT.

With respect to this clone: The junction differs from germline at one of its ends, possibly a read error. The chain uses TRBV4-1 and TRBJ2-7; D is unclear. Per germline, CDR1 MGHRA and CDR2 YSYEKL. The CDR3 is 15 amino acids. The CDR3 region has the DNA TGCGTCAGCAGCCAAGAGTCCAGGTCCTCCTACGAGCAGTACTTC. Encoded protein: CVSSQESRSSYEQYF.

V and J are TRBV4-3 and TRBJ1-3; D gene uncertain. The ends were cut back, 0 bases at V and 1 base at J, with 7 bases in the middle. Germline-derived CDR1 and CDR2 are LGHNA and YSLEER. This CDR3 region has 15 residues. CDR3 bases: TGCGCCAGCAGCCAAGAGAGGGAGTCTGGAAACACCATATATTTT. Protein: CASSQERESGNTIYF.

The chain employs TRBV11-2 and TRBJ1-2; TRBD1 aligns across 10 bases. Per germline, CDR1 SGHAT and CDR2 FQNNGV. This CDR3 has 15 residues. V lost 5 bases and J lost 4; bases outside the gene matches: 7. The CDR3 DNA sequence: TGTGCCAGCAGCGAGACAGGGGGCCAGGCCTATGGCTACACCTTC. Encoded protein: CASSETGGQAYGYTF. The full variable domain, completed using reference TRBV11-2 and TRBJ1-2, is EAGVAQSPRYKIIEKRQSVAFWCNPISGHATLYWYQQILGQGPKLLIQFQNNGVVDDSQLPKDRFSAERLKGVDSTLKIQPAKLEDSAVYLCASSETGGQAYGYTFGSGTRLTVV.

The chain employs TRBV5-4 and TRBJ2-5; TRBD2 aligns across 13 bases. The V and J ends lost 3 bases and 5 bases, in that order; junction bases with no gene match: 16. The CDR3 covers 19 residues. CDR1 is SGHNT and CDR2 is YYREEE in the germline V gene (reference sequence). The CDR3 bases are TGTGCCAGCAGCTCCGGGACAGCCAGACTAGCGGGAGGTCGGGAGACCCAGTACTTC. This sequence encodes CASSSGTARLAGGRETQYF.

A word on this clone: Other nucleotide sequences in the sample specify the same CDR3. This chain connects TRBV18 to TRBJ2-7; 11 positions match TRBD2. This CDR3 is built from 16 residues. With 0 bases clipped from V and 2 bases from J, the junction kept 3 bases outside the gene matches. Germline CDR1 is KGHSH and CDR2 is LQKENI. This chain's CDR3 is CASSPPGTSGTYEQYF. The CDR3, as DNA: TGTGCCAGCTCACCACCGGGGACTAGCGGTACCTACGAGCAGTACTTC.

The rearrangement joins TRBV14 to TRBJ2-3; D is unresolved. Trimming took 3 bases from V and 6 from J, leaving 10 bases between them. Germline values: CDR1 SGHDN, CDR2 FVKESK. The CDR3 extends over 13 amino acids. CDR3 nucleotide sequence: TGTGCCAGCAGCCAGAATGTCGGGGATACGCAGTATTTT. As protein: CASSQNVGDTQYF.

The chain couples TRBV6-1 to TRBJ2-3; 10 bases agree with TRBD2. The germline CDR1 and CDR2 sequences are MNHNS and SASEGT. J gave up 0 bases and V 2 bases, and 5 bases lay outside the gene matches. The CDR3 is 17 amino acids. The CDR3 DNA follows: TGTGCCAGCAGTGAACCCGTACTAGCGGGAAGCACAGATACGCAGTATTTT. It translates to CASSEPVLAGSTDTQYF.

The rearrangement uses TRBV7-2 and TRBJ1-2, with 9 bases fitting TRBD1. Losses at the gene ends were 4 bases for V and 6 bases for J; bases not matched to a gene: 12. This CDR3 is 16 amino acids long. Germline loops: CDR1 SGHTA, CDR2 FQGNSA. The CDR3 DNA sequence: TGTGCCAGCAGCTACCCGGGACAGGGAGGGAGGGATGGCTACACCTTC. It specifies CASSYPGQGGRDGYTF.

The chain carries TRBV28 and TRBJ1-6; D is ambiguous. The length of the CDR3 is 14 residues. Germline CDR1 reads MDHEN; CDR2 reads SYDVKM. The germline V and J ends were trimmed by 1 base and 7 bases, with 8 bases remaining between them. Written as DNA, the CDR3 is TGTGCCAGCAGTTTATTCCCCGGGAATTCACCCCTCCACTTT. Its translation: CASSLFPGNSPLHF.

The chain has TRBV7-6 and TRBJ2-7; 7 nucleotides agree with TRBD1. V lost 1 base to trimming and J lost 2 bases; unmatched junction nucleotides: 5. Germline V gives CDR1 SGHVS, CDR2 FNYEAQ. The length of the CDR3 is 15 residues. The CDR3 sequence is CASSLGQGVPYEQYF. CDR3 DNA sequence: TGTGCCAGCAGCTTAGGACAGGGAGTCCCCTACGAGCAGTACTTC. Complete variable domain (other parts from reference TRBV7-6 and TRBJ2-7): GAGVSQSPRYKVTKRGQDVALRCDPISGHVSLYWYRQALGQGPEFLTYFNYEAQQDKSGLPNDRFSAERPEGSISTLTIQRTEQRDSAMYRCASSLGQGVPYEQYFGPGTRLTVT.

The rearrangement joins TRBV29-1 to TRBJ1-2; D might be TRBD1 (5 bases). Germline CDR1 reads SQVTM; CDR2 reads ANQGSEA. CDR3 length: 14 amino acids. V gave up 4 bases and J gave up 3 bases, with 15 bases separating them. DNA of the CDR3: TGCAGCGTTGTATTTTTAGGGGAGGACTATGGCTACACCTTC. Amino acids: CSVVFLGEDYGYTF.

V and J are TRBV6-5 and TRBJ1-1, with D maybe TRBD1 (5 bases). CDR3 length: 14 residues. The ends were cut back, 7 bases at V and 4 bases at J, with 16 bases in the middle. The germline V gene encodes CDR1 MNHEY and CDR2 SVGAGI. CDR3 sequence reads: CASTTGQGLTEAFF. The DNA of the CDR3 is TGTGCCAGCACCACGGGGCAGGGACTCACTGAAGCTTTCTTT.

The rearrangement uses TRBV23-1 and TRBJ2-3, with 8 bases matching TRBD1. TRBV23-1 is designated an ORF whose function remains uncertain. The V segment lost 0 bases and the J segment 0 bases; nucleotides outside the gene matches: 14. The length of the CDR3 is 20 residues. CDR3 amino acids: CASSQSVPRQGNNSTDTQYF. In nucleotides, the CDR3 is TGCGCCAGCAGTCAATCGGTTCCCCGACAGGGGAATAACAGCACAGATACGCAGTATTTT.

The chain carries TRBV6-5 and TRBJ1-4; D might be TRBD1 (5 bases). The CDR3 totals 15 residues. The germline V and J ends were trimmed by 0 bases and 7 bases, with 12 bases remaining between them. CDR1 and CDR2 from the germline V gene are MNHEY and SVGAGI. CDR3: CASSYSGRAREKLFF. The CDR3 region has the DNA TGTGCCAGCAGTTACTCGGGCAGGGCGCGTGAAAAACTGTTTTTT.

The V and J genes are TRBV28 and TRBJ1-1, with D perhaps matching TRBD1 (5 bases). With 7 bases removed from V and 4 bases from J, the gap between germline ends came to 13 bases. Germline CDR1 and CDR2: MDHEN and SYDVKM. The CDR3 loop spans 13 amino acids. This CDR3 is CASNLRGGTEAFF. For the CDR3, the DNA is TGTGCCAGCAATCTCCGGGGGGGCACTGAAGCTTTCTTT.

The chain links TRBV3-1 (or the pseudogene TRBV3-2) to TRBJ2-5; 16 nucleotides align to TRBD2. Germline V CDR1 and CDR2: LGHDT, YNNKEL (reference sequence). Germline trimming cut 4 bases from V and 7 bases from J; bases unmatched to any gene: 6. CDR3 length: 16 amino acids. For the CDR3, the DNA is TGTGCCAGCAGCCTTTGGGGACTAGCGGGAGGGGGGACCCAGTACTTC. Amino acid sequence: CASSLWGLAGGGTQYF.

The chain is built from TRBV4-1 and TRBJ2-7; D perhaps matches TRBD1 (5 bases). V was trimmed by 1 base and J by 3 bases, leaving 13 bases between them. The CDR3 runs 15 residues. CDR1 and CDR2 from the germline V gene are MGHRA and YSYEKL. The CDR3 DNA follows: TGCGCCAGCAGCCAAGGAGATCTGGGGCGCTACGAGCAGTACTTC. This translates into CASSQGDLGRYEQYF.

The rearrangement joins TRBV9 to TRBJ2-1, with D uncertain. This CDR3 has 16 amino acids. The V end lost 1 base, the J end lost 0 bases, and 11 bases lay between the germline ends. Germline assignment: CDR1 SGDLS and CDR2 YYNGEE. CDR3 amino acids: CASSVRAANSYNEQFF. In DNA, the CDR3 is TGTGCCAGCAGCGTACGCGCCGCCAACTCCTACAATGAGCAGTTCTTC.

This clone appeared once. The chain couples TRBV27 to TRBJ2-7; D not certain. The V end was cut by 6 bases, the J end by 5 bases, with 14 bases between. The CDR3 runs 13 residues. Per the germline V gene, CDR1 is MNHEY and CDR2 is SMNVEV (reference sequence). The CDR3 DNA follows: TGTGCCAGCAGCAGGTGGGCCCAGGACGAGCAGTACTTC. Translated: CASSRWAQDEQYF.

This clone has a handful of counts. V is TRBV5-4 and J is TRBJ2-3, with 7 bases that match TRBD2. Germline V CDR1 and CDR2: SGHNT, YYREEE (reference sequence). The CDR3 is made up of 15 amino acids. V shed 5 bases, J shed 0 bases, and the junction held 6 bases outside the gene matches. CDR3 DNA sequence: TGTGCCAGCAGGGACGCTAGCGGAAGCACAGATACGCAGTATTTT. It is translated as CASRDASGSTDTQYF.

V gene TRBV2 combines with J gene TRBJ1-1, with a weak D call TRBD1 (6 bases). Germline-derived CDR1 and CDR2 are SNHLY and FYNNEI. This CDR3 is built from 12 residues. V was pared by 2 bases and J by 10 bases, with 11 bases between. The CDR3 here is CASSERPGVAFF. CDR3 nucleotides: TGTGCCAGCAGTGAAAGACCAGGGGTAGCTTTCTTT.

The rearrangement joins TRBV4-1 to TRBJ2-1; maybe TRBD2 (6 bases). The CDR3 length is 15 residues. Germline CDR1 reads MGHRA; CDR2 reads YSYEKL. V was pared by 1 base and J by 4 bases, with 11 bases between. CDR3 region: CASSQVGGVYNEQFF. DNA of the CDR3: TGCGCCAGCAGCCAAGTTGGAGGGGTATACAATGAGCAGTTCTTC.

The table lists this clone with a count of one. V and J are TRBV29-1 and TRBJ2-1; TRBD2 aligns across 9 bases. This CDR3 contains 14 residues. Germline CDR1 reads SQVTM; CDR2 reads ANQGSEA. V was clipped by 4 bases and J by 2 bases; unmatched bases: 3. Here the CDR3 reads CSVATSGPYNEQFF. The DNA for the CDR3 is TGCAGCGTTGCAACTAGCGGGCCCTACAATGAGCAGTTCTTC.

V and J are TRBV11-2 and TRBJ1-1; D unclear. This CDR3 is 15 amino acids long. V lost 5 bases to trimming and J lost 6 bases, with 19 bases between them. CDR1 is SGHAT, CDR2 FQNNGV, per germline. The CDR3 DNA is TGTGCCAGCAGCACCATAAGGACGGGAGTGTCTGAAGCTTTCTTT. Its protein is CASSTIRTGVSEAFF.

J is TRBJ2-1 and V is TRBV12-3 or TRBV12-4; D perhaps matches TRBD2 (5 bases). This CDR3 is built from 13 residues. V gave up 10 bases and J gave up 2 bases, with 12 bases separating them. The CDR3 here is CATSERTYNEQFF. Here the CDR3 DNA reads TGTGCCACCTCAGAGCGGACCTACAATGAGCAGTTCTTC.